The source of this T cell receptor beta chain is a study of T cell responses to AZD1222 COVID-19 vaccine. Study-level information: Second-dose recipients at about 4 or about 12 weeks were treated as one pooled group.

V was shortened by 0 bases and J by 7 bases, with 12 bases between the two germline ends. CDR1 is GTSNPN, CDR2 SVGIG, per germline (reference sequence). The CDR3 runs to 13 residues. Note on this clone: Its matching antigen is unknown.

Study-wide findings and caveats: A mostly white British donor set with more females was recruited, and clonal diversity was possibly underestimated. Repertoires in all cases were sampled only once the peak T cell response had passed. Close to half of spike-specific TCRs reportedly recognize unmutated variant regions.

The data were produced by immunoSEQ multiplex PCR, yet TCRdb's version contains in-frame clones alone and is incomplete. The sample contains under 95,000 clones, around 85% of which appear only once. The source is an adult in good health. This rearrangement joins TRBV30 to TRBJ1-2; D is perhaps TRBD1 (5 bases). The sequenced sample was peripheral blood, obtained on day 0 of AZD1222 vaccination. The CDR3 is CAWSVFRVGGYTF. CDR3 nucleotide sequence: TGTGCCTGGAGTGTATTCAGGGTTGGTGGCTACACCTTC.